One sample yielded the 15 T cell receptor beta chains listed below, sequenced in a study of T cells in Graves' hyperthyroidism and ophthalmopathy. RNA transcripts gave rise to amplified TCR beta CDR3 regions. The TCR CDR3 first-round RT-PCR relied on the HTBI primer set. A single record per CDR3 protein comes from TCRdb applying MiXCR to the multiplex PCR reads. The sample holds hundreds of thousands of distinct CDR3 sequences, 45% seen once. Sequencing used peripheral blood or thyroid tissue (not recorded which). These receptors originate from an adult man with Graves' disease, either hyperthyroidism or ophthalmopathy (not recorded which).

The chain recombines TRBV20-1 with TRBJ2-5, with D possibly TRBD2 on 5 matching bases. Germline values: CDR1 DFQATT, CDR2 SNEGSKA (reference sequence). The V and J ends lost 0 bases and 9 bases respectively, with 8 bases between them. There are 11 residues in the CDR3. The CDR3 bases are TGCAGTGCTAGAGATGGGAGCTCCCAGTACTTC. Protein: CSARDGSSQYF.

This clonotype came up many times. V gene TRBV7-8 combines with J gene TRBJ2-5, with D tentatively TRBD2 (6 bases). With 2 bases removed from V and 3 bases from J, the gap between germline ends came to 13 bases. The CDR3 consists of 15 residues. Germline V gene sequence: CDR1 SGHVS, CDR2 FQNEAQ. The CDR3 DNA is TGTGCCAGCAGCTTATCCGGGACTCAAGAAGAGACCCAGTACTTC. This sequence encodes CASSLSGTQEETQYF. The full variable domain, rest sourced from reference TRBV7-8 and TRBJ2-5, is GAGVSQSPRYKVAKRGQDVALRCDPISGHVSLFWYQQALGQGPEFLTYFQNEAQLDKSGLPSDRFFAERPEGSVSTLKIQRTQQEDSAVYLCASSLSGTQEETQYFGPGTRLLVL.

This clonotype was seen ten or more times. The chain employs TRBV25-1 and TRBJ2-5; D possibly corresponds to TRBD1 (5 bases). Looked up from germline, CDR1 is MGHDK and CDR2 is SYGVNS. V gave up 3 bases and J gave up 4 bases, with 9 bases separating them. The CDR3 is 13 amino acids. The CDR3: CASSDGAPETQYF. CDR3 DNA sequence: TGTGCCAGCAGTGATGGGGCGCCAGAGACCCAGTACTTC.

This clonotype was seen at least ten times. The chain has TRBV9 and TRBJ1-6, with a weak D call TRBD1 (5 bases). Germline values: CDR1 SGDLS, CDR2 YYNGEE. The CDR3 is 14 amino acids. V was cut by 0 bases and J by 7 bases, with 8 bases left in between. CDR3 DNA sequence: TGTGCCAGCAGCGTAGACGACAGCAATTCACCCCTCCACTTT. Protein product: CASSVDDSNSPLHF.

The chain carries TRBV7-8 and TRBJ2-7, with TRBD1 matching over 10 bases. Germline CDR1 is SGHVS and CDR2 is FQNEAQ. With 4 bases clipped from V and 8 bases from J, the junction kept 5 bases outside the gene matches. CDR3 length: 13 residues. Here the CDR3 reads CASSWGTGDKQYF. The DNA for the CDR3 is TGTGCCAGCAGCTGGGGGACAGGGGATAAGCAGTACTTC.

The rearrangement joins TRBV19 to TRBJ2-7, with D possibly being TRBD1 (5 bases). V lost 5 bases and J lost 1, with 12 bases in between. Germline CDR1 LNHDA, CDR2 SQIVND (reference sequence). This CDR3 has 14 residues. This CDR3 is CASSFTTASYEQYF. DNA for the CDR3: TGTGCCAGTAGTTTCACGACAGCGTCCTACGAGCAGTACTTC.

This sequence joins TRBV5-1 and TRBJ2-7, with 10 positions matching TRBD1. Germline V CDR1 and CDR2: SGHRS, YFSETQ. V lost 4 bases, J lost 2 bases, and 6 bases stayed unmatched. The CDR3 loop spans 15 amino acids. The CDR3 sequence is CASSRPGTGAYEQYF. CDR3 bases: TGCGCCAGCAGCAGACCCGGGACAGGGGCCTACGAGCAGTACTTC.

The gene calls are TRBV7-9 and TRBJ2-7; TRBD1 aligns across 7 bases. CDR3 length equals 17 residues. Germline CDR1 reads SEHNR; CDR2 reads FQNEAQ (reference sequence). The J segment lost 0 bases and the V segment lost 7 bases, leaving 15 bases of the junction unmatched. DNA for the CDR3: TGTGCCAGCAACCGCCCGAATGACAGGGCTAGCTCCTACGAGCAGTACTTC. Translating it yields CASNRPNDRASSYEQYF.

This clonotype was recorded once. Just one base apart from a much larger clone, this may be a read error. The chain employs TRBV2 and TRBJ1-3; D not certain. The CDR3 has 11 residues. The germline gives CDR1 SNHLY, CDR2 FYNNEI. CDR3 sequence reads: CASNAGNTTYF. In DNA, the CDR3 is TGTGCCAGCAACGCCGGAAACACCACATATTTT.

The chain recombines TRBV9 with TRBJ2-7; the match to TRBD1 covers 9 bases. J was trimmed by 12 bases and V by 0 bases; bases with no gene match: 13. Looked up from germline, CDR1 is SGDLS and CDR2 is YYNGEE. The CDR3 sequence is 15 residues long. The CDR3 sequence is CASSVALGQGSLAYF. The CDR3 DNA is TGTGCCAGCAGCGTAGCTCTGGGACAGGGCTCTCTTGCGTACTTC.

The chain employs TRBV7-9 and TRBJ2-7; 7 positions agree with TRBD2. The trim removed 5 bases at V and 0 bases at J, leaving 4 bases unmatched. CDR1 and CDR2 (germline): SEHNR, FQNEAQ (reference sequence). The CDR3 is 14 amino acids. This CDR3 is CASSQRENSYEQYF. In DNA, the CDR3 is TGTGCCAGCAGCCAGCGGGAAAACTCCTACGAGCAGTACTTC.

This chain links TRBV7-9 with TRBJ1-3, with 7 bases identical to TRBD1. V gave up 5 bases and J gave up 8 bases; unmatched junction bases: 18. CDR3 length: 17 amino acids. Germline V gene sequence: CDR1 SEHNR, CDR2 FQNEAQ (reference sequence). The chain's CDR3 is CASSIGTERNYGYTIYF. The CDR3 DNA sequence: TGTGCCAGCAGCATAGGGACAGAGAGAAACTATGGCTACACCATATATTTT.

Remarks on this clonotype: This may be a read error, as it is one base from a much larger clone. The chain has TRBV5-1 and TRBJ1-6; D is perhaps TRBD1 (5 bases). CDR3 size: 15 residues. Trimming stripped 1 base from V and 7 bases from J, with 12 bases between. Germline V gives CDR1 SGHRS, CDR2 YFSETQ. This CDR3 is CASSLSTVVNSPLHF. The DNA for the CDR3 is TGCGCCAGCAGCTTGTCGACAGTGGTAAATTCACCCCTCCACTTT.

On this clonotype itself: A much larger clone differs by one base, so this may be a read error. The CDR3 here is CASRGSPNTEAFF. The CDR3 bases are TGTGCCAGCAGAGGATCTCCGAACACTGAAGCTTTCTTT. The chain couples TRBV2 to TRBJ1-1; no definite D call. Trimming shortened V by 6 bases and J by 1 base, and 9 bases separated the two germline ends. Germline CDR1 SNHLY, CDR2 FYNNEI. The CDR3 length is 13 residues.

J is TRBJ1-2 and V is TRBV5-8; 10 bases are a match to TRBD1. The germline V gene has CDR1 SGHTS and CDR2 YDEGEE. V lost 2 bases, J lost 6 bases, and 7 bases stayed unmatched. The CDR3 is 15 residues long. The CDR3 sequence: CASSFRDRGMNGYTF. The CDR3 bases are TGTGCCAGCAGCTTCCGGGACAGGGGAATGAATGGCTACACCTTC.